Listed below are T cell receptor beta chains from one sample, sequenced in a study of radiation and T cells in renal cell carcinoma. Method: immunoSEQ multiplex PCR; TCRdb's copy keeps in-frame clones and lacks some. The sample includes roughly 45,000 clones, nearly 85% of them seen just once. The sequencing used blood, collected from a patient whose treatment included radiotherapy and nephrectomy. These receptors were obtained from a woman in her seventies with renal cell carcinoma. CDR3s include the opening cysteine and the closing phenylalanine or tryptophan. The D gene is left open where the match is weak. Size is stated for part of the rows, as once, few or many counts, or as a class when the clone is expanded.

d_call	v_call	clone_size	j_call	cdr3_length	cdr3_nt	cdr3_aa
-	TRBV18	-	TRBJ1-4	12	TGTGCCAGCTCGGAGGGTACTGAAAAACTGTTTTTT	CASSEGTEKLFF
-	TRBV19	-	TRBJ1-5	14	TGTGCCAGTAGTATAGGTGCGGGCAATCAGCCCCAGCATTTT	CASSIGAGNQPQHF
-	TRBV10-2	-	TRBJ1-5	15	TGCGCCAGCAGTGAGCCAGGACAGAATGGATCGCCCCAGCATTTT	CASSEPGQNGSPQHF
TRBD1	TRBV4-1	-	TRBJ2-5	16	TGCGCCAGCAGCCAAGTCCAGGGGGTTGTGAAAGAGACCCAGTACTTC	CASSQVQGVVKETQYF
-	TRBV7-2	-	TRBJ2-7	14	TGTGCCAGCAGCTTATCCAGACCCTCAGGCGAGCAGTACTTC	CASSLSRPSGEQYF
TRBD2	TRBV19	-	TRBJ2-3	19	TGTGCCAGTAGTCCCGCGCGGGGAGCGGGGGGGCCAGGCACAGATACGCAGTATTTT	CASSPARGAGGPGTDTQYF
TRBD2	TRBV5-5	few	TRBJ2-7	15	TGTGCCAGCAGCTTCTCGGGGGGGCGGCCTGACGAGCAGTACTTC	CASSFSGGRPDEQYF
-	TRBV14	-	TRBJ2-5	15	TGTGCCAGCAGCCAAACGGGACTTGGGAACGGGGCCCAGTACTTC	CASSQTGLGNGAQYF
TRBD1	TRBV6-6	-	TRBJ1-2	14	TGTGCCAGCAGTAACGACGACAGGGCGAATGGCTACACCTTC	CASSNDDRANGYTF
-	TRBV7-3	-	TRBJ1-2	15	TGTGCCAGCAGCGCCCGGGGGGGGCGACTGAATGGCTACACCTTC	CASSARGGRLNGYTF
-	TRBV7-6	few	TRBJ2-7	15	TGTGCCAGCAGCTTAGCGGCCAGCCCACTCTACGAGCAGTACTTC	CASSLAASPLYEQYF
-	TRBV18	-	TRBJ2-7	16	TGTGCCAGCTCACCGGGGCTGGGGCAGGGAAGCTACGAGCAGTACTTC	CASSPGLGQGSYEQYF
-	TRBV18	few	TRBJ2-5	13	TGTGCCAGCTCACTAAACAGCCAAGAGACCCAGTACTTC	CASSLNSQETQYF
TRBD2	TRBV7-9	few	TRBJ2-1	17	TGTGCCAGCAGCTTCTTACTAGCGGGAGGGCCGAAGGATGAGCAGTTCTTC	CASSFLLAGGPKDEQFF
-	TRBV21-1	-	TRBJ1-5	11	TGTGCCAGCAGCAAAAATCAGCCCCAGCATTTT	CASSKNQPQHF
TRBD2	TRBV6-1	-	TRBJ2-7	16	TGTGCCAGCAGTGAAGCGTGGGGACTAGCAGTCTACGAGCAGTACTTC	CASSEAWGLAVYEQYF
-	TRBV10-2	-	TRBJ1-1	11	TGCGCCACGGCTTCCAAGGTTCAAGCTTTCTTT	CATASKVQAFF
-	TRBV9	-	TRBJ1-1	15	TGTGCCAGCAGCCCCATGGGGGGAACGAACACTGAAGCTTTCTTT	CASSPMGGTNTEAFF
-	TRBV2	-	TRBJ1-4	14	TGTGCCAGCAGTGACGGCAGAAGTAATGAAAAACTGTTTTTT	CASSDGRSNEKLFF
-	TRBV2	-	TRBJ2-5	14	TGTGCCAGCATTGGGACCTCCCGAGGGGAGACCCAGTACTTC	CASIGTSRGETQYF
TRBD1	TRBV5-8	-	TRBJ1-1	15	TGTGCCAGCAGCCTCTTGGGACAGGGGGGTTCTGAAGCTTTCTTT	CASSLLGQGGSEAFF
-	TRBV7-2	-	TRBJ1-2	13	TGTGCCAGCAGCTCCCCAATAAGGGCTGGCTACACCTTC	CASSSPIRAGYTF
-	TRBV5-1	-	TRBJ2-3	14	TGCGCCAGCAGCTTAGGGGGGGTTAGAGATACGCAGTATTTT	CASSLGGVRDTQYF
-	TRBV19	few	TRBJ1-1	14	TGTGCCAGTAGTATCGGAGGTCTGAACACTGAAGCTTTCTTT	CASSIGGLNTEAFF
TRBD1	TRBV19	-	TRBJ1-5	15	TGTGCCAGTAGTATGGGGAGGGGGCTGTATCAGCCCCAGCATTTT	CASSMGRGLYQPQHF
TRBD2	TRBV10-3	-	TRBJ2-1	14	TGTGCCATCAGTGATTCTAGCGGGAGCAATGAGCAGTTCTTC	CAISDSSGSNEQFF
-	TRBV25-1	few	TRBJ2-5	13	TGTGCCAGCAGTGCCCCAGCGCGAGAGACCCAGTACTTC	CASSAPARETQYF
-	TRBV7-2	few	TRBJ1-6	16	TGTGCCAGCAGCTTAGAGATCGGTACATCTAATTCACCCCTCCACTTT	CASSLEIGTSNSPLHF
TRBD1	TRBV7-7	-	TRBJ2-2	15	TGTGCCGGCAGGGCGGGACAGGACAACACCGGGGAGCTGTTTTTT	CAGRAGQDNTGELFF
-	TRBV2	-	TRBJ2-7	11	TGTGCCAGCAGTGGGGATTACGAGCAGTACTTC	CASSGDYEQYF
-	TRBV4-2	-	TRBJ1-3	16	TGTGCCAGCAGCCAAGTCGTATCATCCCCTGGAAACACCATATATTTT	CASSQVVSSPGNTIYF
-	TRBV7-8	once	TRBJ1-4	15	TGTGCCAGCAGCCTGAGACAGGCAACTAATGAAAAACTGTTTTTT	CASSLRQATNEKLFF
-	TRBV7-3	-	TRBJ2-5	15	TGTGCCAGCAGCCCAGCCGGGGGCAGTGGGGAGACCCAGTACTTC	CASSPAGGSGETQYF
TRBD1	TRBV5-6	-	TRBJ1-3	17	TGTGCCAGCAGCTGGGGACAGGGAGACAATTTCGGAAACACCATATATTTT	CASSWGQGDNFGNTIYF
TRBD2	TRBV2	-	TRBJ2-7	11	TGTGCCACCTCGGGGGGTTACGAGCAGTACTTC	CATSGGYEQYF
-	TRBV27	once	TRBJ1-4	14	TGTGCCAGCAGTTTAGCCGGAACTAATGAAAAACTGTTTTTT	CASSLAGTNEKLFF
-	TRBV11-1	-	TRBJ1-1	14	TGTGCCAGCAGCTTTGGAGGGGTGAACACTGAAGCTTTCTTT	CASSFGGVNTEAFF
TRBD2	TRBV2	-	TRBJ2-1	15	TGTGCCAGCAGTGAAAGCGGGAGCTCCTACAATGAGCAGTTCTTC	CASSESGSSYNEQFF
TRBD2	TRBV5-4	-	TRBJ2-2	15	TGTGCCAGCAGCTTGGGCGGGAGCTCCACCGGGGAGCTGTTTTTT	CASSLGGSSTGELFF
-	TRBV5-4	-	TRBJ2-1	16	TGTGCCAGCAGCTGGGGTGCCCAGAGCTCCTACAATGAGCAGTTCTTC	CASSWGAQSSYNEQFF
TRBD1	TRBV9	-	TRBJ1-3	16	TGTGCCAGCAGCGTAGGGGACAGCGACTCTGGAAACACCATATATTTT	CASSVGDSDSGNTIYF
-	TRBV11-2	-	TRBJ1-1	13	TGTGCCAGCAGCTTAGCCCTGAACACTGAAGCTTTCTTT	CASSLALNTEAFF
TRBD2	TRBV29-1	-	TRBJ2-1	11	TGCAGCCAGCGGGAGGGCCCAGTGGAGTTCTTC	CSQREGPVEFF
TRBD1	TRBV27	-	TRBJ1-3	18	TGTGCCAGCAAAAGTGGGACAGGGGGTACATTCTCTGGAAACACCATATATTTT	CASKSGTGGTFSGNTIYF